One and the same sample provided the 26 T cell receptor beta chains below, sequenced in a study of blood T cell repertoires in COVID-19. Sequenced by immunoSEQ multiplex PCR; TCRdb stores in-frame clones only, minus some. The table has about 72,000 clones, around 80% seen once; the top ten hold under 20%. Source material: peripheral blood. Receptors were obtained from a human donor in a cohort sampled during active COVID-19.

CDR3 loop: CSAGTAYGYTF. The DNA of the CDR3 is TGCAGCGCCGGGACAGCCTATGGCTACACCTTC. V and J are TRBV29-1 and TRBJ1-2; TRBD1 matches 7 bases. This CDR3 contains 11 residues. Per germline, CDR1 SQVTM and CDR2 ANQGSEA. V was clipped by 7 bases and J by 4 bases; unmatched bases: 3.

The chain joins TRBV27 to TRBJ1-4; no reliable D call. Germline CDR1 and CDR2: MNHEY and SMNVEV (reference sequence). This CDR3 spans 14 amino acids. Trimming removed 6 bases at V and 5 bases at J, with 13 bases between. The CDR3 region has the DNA TGTGCCAGCAGACTCCGAGCCTCAAATGAAAAACTGTTTTTT. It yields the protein CASRLRASNEKLFF.

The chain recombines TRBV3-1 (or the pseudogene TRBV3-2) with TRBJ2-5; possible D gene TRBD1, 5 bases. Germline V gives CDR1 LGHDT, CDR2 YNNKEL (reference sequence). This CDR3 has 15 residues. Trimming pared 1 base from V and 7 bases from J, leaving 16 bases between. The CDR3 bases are TGTGCCAGCAGCCAAGTGGCAGGGATTCGGGCGACCCAGTACTTC. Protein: CASSQVAGIRATQYF.

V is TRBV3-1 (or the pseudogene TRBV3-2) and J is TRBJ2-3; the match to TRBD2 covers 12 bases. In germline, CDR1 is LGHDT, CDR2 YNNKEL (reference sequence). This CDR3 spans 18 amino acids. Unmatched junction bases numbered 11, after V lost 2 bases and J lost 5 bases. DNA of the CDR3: TGTGCCAGCAGCCAAAACCTCCTAGCGGGGGGGCCCATAGATACGCAGTATTTT. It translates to CASSQNLLAGGPIDTQYF.

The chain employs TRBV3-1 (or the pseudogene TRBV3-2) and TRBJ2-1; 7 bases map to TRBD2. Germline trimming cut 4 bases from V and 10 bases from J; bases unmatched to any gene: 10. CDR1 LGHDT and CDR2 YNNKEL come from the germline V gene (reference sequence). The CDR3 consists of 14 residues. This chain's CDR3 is CASSPWTRPGEQFF. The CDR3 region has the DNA TGTGCCAGCAGCCCCTGGACTAGACCGGGCGAGCAGTTCTTC.

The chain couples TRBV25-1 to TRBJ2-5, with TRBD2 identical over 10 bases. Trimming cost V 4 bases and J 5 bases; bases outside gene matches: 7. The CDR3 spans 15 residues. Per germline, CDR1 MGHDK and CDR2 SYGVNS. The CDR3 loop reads CASSALGSGGETQYF. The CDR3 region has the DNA TGTGCCAGCAGTGCTTTGGGTAGCGGGGGGGAGACCCAGTACTTC.

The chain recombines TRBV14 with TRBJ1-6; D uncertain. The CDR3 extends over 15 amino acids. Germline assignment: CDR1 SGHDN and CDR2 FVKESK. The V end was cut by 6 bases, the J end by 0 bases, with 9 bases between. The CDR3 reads CASSPKSSYNSPLHF. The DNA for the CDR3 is TGTGCCAGCAGTCCCAAGAGCTCCTATAATTCACCCCTCCACTTT.

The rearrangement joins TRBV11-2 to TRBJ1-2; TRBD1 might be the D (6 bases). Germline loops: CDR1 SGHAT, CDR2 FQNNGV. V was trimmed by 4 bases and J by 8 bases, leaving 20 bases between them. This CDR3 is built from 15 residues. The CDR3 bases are TGTGCCAGCAGCTCGGACCACAGGGAGTTTGGAGGCTACACCTTC. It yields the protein CASSSDHREFGGYTF. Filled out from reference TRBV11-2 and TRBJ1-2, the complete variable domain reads EAGVAQSPRYKIIEKRQSVAFWCNPISGHATLYWYQQILGQGPKLLIQFQNNGVVDDSQLPKDRFSAERLKGVDSTLKIQPAKLEDSAVYLCASSSDHREFGGYTFGSGTRLTVV.

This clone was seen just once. The CDR3 coding sequence is TGTGCCAGCTCACCACCGAGGACAGTAAACTATGGCTACACCTTC. Translation gives CASSPPRTVNYGYTF. V and J are TRBV18 and TRBJ1-2; D may be TRBD1 (6 bases). Trimming stripped 0 bases from V and 2 bases from J, with 10 bases between. The CDR3 extends over 15 amino acids. Looked up from germline, CDR1 is KGHSH and CDR2 is LQKENI.

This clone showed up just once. In DNA, the CDR3 is TGCGCCAGCAGCTCCACGAGCGGGGGTCGCGAGCAGTACTTC. This encodes CASSSTSGGREQYF. This chain joins TRBV5-1 and TRBJ2-7, with 8 positions matching TRBD2. V lost 3 bases and J lost 6; bases outside the gene matches: 8. The CDR3 covers 14 residues. Germline values: CDR1 SGHRS, CDR2 YFSETQ.

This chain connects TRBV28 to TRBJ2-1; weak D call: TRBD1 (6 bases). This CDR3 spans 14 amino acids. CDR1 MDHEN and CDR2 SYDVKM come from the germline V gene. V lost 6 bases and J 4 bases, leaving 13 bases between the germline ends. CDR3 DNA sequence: TGTGCCAGCAGCCCGGGACACATGTACAATGAGCAGTTCTTC. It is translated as CASSPGHMYNEQFF. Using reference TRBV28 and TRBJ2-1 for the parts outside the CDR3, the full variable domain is DVKVTQSSRYLVKRTGEKVFLECVQDMDHENMFWYRQDPGLGLRLIYFSYDVKMKEKGDIPEGYSVSREKKERFSLILESASTNQTSMYLCASSPGHMYNEQFFGPGTRLTVL.

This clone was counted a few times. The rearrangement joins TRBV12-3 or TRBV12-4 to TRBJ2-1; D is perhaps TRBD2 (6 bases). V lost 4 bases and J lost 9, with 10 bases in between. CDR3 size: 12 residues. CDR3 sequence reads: CASSSTSGEQFF. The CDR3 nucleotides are TGTGCCAGCAGTTCGACTAGTGGTGAGCAGTTCTTC.

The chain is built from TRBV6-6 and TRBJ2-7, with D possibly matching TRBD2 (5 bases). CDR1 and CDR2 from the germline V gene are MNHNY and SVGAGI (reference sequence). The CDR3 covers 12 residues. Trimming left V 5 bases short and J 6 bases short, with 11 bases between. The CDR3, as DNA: TGTGCCAGCAGTCGTCTAGCCGGCGAGCAGTACTTC. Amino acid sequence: CASSRLAGEQYF.

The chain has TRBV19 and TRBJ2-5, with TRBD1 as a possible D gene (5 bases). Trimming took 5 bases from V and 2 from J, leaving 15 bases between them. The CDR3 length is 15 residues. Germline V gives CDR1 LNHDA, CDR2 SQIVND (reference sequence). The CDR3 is CASSPPEKGQETQYF. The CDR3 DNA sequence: TGTGCCAGTAGTCCCCCTGAAAAGGGGCAAGAGACCCAGTACTTC.

For the CDR3, the DNA is TGTGCCAGCAGCCAAGATACCGGACAGGGGGCGATTTACTATGGCTACACCTTC. It is translated as CASSQDTGQGAIYYGYTF. The chain joins TRBV4-2 to TRBJ1-2, with TRBD1 identical over 11 bases. V was pared by 0 bases and J by 3 bases, with 9 bases of the junction left unmatched. Germline assignment: CDR1 LGHNA and CDR2 YNFKEQ. This CDR3 comprises 18 residues.

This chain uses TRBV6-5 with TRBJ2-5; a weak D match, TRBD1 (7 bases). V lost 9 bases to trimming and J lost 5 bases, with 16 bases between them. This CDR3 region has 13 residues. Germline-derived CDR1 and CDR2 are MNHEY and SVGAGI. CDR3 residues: CARSGGRGETQYF. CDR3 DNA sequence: TGTGCCAGATCCGGGGGCAGGGGGGAGACCCAGTACTTC.

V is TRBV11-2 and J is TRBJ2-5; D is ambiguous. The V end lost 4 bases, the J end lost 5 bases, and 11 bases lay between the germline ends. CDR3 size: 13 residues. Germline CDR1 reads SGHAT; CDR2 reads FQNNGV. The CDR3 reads CASSSTAMETQYF. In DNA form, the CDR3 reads TGTGCCAGCAGCTCCACAGCAATGGAGACCCAGTACTTC. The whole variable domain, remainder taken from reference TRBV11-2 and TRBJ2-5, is EAGVAQSPRYKIIEKRQSVAFWCNPISGHATLYWYQQILGQGPKLLIQFQNNGVVDDSQLPKDRFSAERLKGVDSTLKIQPAKLEDSAVYLCASSSTAMETQYFGPGTRLLVL.

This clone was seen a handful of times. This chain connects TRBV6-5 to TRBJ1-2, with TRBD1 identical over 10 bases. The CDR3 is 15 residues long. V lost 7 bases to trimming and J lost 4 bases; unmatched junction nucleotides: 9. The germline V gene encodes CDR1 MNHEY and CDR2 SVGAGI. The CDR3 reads CASTRVGQGLYGYTF. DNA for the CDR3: TGTGCCAGCACCCGAGTGGGACAGGGGCTCTATGGCTACACCTTC.

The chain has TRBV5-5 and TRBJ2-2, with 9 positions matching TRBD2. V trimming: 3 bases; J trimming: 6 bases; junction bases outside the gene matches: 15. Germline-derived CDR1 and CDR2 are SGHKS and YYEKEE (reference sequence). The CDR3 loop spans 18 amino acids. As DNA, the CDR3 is TGTGCCAGCAGCTCCTCCTTTAAAGCGGGGGGCCGTTCCGGGGAGCTGTTTTTT. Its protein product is CASSSSFKAGGRSGELFF.

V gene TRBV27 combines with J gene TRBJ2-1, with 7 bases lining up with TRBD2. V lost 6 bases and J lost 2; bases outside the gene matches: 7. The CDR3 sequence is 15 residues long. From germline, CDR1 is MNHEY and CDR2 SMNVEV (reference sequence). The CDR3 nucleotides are TGTGCCAGCAGCCGCAATGGGGGGGCCTACAATGAGCAGTTCTTC. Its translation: CASSRNGGAYNEQFF.

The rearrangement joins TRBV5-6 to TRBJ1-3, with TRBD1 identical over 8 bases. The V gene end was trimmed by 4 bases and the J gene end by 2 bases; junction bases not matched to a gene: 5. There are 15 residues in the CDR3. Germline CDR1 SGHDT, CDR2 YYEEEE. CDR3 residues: CASSQMTGAGNTIYF. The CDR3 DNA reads TGTGCCAGCAGCCAAATGACAGGGGCTGGAAACACCATATATTTT.

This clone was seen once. CDR3 amino acids: CASSLVRTGELFF. The DNA of the CDR3 is TGTGCCAGCAGCTTAGTCCGCACCGGGGAGCTGTTTTTT. The genes are TRBV7-2 and TRBJ2-2; no clear D. V dropped 1 base and J dropped 4 bases, with 4 bases sitting between them. Germline V lookup: CDR1 SGHTA, CDR2 FQGNSA. The length of the CDR3 is 13 residues.

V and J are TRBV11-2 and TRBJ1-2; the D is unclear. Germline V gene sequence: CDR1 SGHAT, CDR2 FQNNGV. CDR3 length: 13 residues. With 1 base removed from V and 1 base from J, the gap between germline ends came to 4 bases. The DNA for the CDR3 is TGTGCCAGCAGCTTAGGGCATAACTATGGCTACACCTTC. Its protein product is CASSLGHNYGYTF.

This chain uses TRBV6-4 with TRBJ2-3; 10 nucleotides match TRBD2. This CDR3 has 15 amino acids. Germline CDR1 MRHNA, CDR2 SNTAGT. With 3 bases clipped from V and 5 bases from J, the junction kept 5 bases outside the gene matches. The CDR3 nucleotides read TGTGCCAGCAGTGAAGCGGGGGGGCCGAGAGATACGCAGTATTTT. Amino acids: CASSEAGGPRDTQYF.

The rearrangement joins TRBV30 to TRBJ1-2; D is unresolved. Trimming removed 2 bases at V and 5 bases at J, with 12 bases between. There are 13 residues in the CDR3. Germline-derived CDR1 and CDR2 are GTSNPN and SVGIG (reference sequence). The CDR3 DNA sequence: TGTGCCTGGAGTCGGACTGATGCTTATGGCTACACCTTC. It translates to CAWSRTDAYGYTF.

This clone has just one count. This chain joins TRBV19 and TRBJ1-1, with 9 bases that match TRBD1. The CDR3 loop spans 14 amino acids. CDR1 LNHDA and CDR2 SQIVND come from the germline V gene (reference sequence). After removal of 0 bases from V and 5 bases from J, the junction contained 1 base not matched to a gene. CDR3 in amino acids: CASSIETGGTEAFF. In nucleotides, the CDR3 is TGTGCCAGTAGTATAGAGACAGGGGGGACTGAAGCTTTCTTT. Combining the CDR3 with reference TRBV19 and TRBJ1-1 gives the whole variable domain DGGITQSPKYLFRKEGQNVTLSCEQNLNHDAMYWYRQDPGQGLRLIYYSQIVNDFQKGDIAEGYSVSREKKESFPLTVTSAQKNPTAFYLCASSIETGGTEAFFGQGTRLTVV.